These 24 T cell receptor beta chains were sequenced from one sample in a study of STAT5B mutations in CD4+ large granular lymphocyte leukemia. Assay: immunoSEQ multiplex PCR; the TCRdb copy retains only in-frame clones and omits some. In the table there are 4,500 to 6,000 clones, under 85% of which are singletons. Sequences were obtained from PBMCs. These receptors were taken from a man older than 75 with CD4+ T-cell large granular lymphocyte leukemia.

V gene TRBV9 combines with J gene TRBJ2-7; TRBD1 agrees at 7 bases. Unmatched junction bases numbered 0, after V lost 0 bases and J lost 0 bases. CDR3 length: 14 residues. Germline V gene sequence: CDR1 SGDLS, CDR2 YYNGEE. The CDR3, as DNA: TGTGCCAGCAGCGTAGGGGACAGCTCCTACGAGCAGTACTTC. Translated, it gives CASSVGDSSYEQYF.

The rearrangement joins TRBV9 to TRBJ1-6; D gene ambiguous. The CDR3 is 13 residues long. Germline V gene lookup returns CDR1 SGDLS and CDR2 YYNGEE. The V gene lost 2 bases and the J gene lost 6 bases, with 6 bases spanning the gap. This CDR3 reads CASSVTVNSPLHF. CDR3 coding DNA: TGTGCCAGCAGCGTTACGGTTAATTCACCCCTCCACTTT.

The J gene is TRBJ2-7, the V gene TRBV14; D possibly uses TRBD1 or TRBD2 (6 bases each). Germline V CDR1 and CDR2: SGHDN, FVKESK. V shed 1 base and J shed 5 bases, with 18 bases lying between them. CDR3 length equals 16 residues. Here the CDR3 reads CASSQVRAGGSDEQYF. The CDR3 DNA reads TGTGCCAGCAGCCAAGTAAGGGCCGGGGGCAGCGACGAGCAGTACTTC. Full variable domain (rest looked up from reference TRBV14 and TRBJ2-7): EAGVTQFPSHSVIEKGQTVTLRCDPISGHDNLYWYRRVMGKEIKFLLHFVKESKQDESGMPNNRFLAERTGGTYSTLKVQPAELEDSGVYFCASSQVRAGGSDEQYFGPGTRLTVT.

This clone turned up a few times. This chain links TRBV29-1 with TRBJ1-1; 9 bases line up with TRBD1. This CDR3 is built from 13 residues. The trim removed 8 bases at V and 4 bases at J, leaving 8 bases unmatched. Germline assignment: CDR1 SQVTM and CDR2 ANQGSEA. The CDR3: CSLYRGRFTEAFF. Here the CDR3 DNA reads TGCAGCCTTTACAGGGGGCGGTTCACTGAAGCTTTCTTT.

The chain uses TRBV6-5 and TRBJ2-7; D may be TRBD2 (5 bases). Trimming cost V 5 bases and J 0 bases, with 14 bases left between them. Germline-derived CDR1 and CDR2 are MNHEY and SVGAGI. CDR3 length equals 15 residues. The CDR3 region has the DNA TGTGCCAGCAGTCAAGGACTGTCGAGCTCCTACGAGCAGTACTTC. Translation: CASSQGLSSSYEQYF.

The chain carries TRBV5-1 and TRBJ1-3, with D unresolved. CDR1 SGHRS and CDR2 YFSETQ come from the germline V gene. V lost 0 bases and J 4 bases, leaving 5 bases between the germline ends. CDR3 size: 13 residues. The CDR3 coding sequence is TGCGCCAGCAGCTTGGGACACGGAAACACCATATATTTT. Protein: CASSLGHGNTIYF.

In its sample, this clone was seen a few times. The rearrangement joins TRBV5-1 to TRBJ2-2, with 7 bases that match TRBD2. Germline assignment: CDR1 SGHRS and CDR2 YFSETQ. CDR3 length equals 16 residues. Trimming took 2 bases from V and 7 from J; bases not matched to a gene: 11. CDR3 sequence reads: CASSLSGPGRGGELFF. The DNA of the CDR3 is TGCGCCAGCAGCTTAAGCGGACCAGGGAGGGGCGGGGAGCTGTTTTTT.

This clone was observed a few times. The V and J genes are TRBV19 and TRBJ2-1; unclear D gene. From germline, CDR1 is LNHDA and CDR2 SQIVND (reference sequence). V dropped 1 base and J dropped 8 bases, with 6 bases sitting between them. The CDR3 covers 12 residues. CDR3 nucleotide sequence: TGTGCCAGTAGTATAGGGTGGGATGAGCAGTTCTTC. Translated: CASSIGWDEQFF.

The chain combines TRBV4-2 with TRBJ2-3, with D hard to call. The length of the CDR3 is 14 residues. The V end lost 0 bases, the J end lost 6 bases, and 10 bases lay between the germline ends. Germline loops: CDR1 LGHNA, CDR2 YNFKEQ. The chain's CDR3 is CASSQEANVDTQYF. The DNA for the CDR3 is TGTGCCAGCAGCCAAGAAGCGAACGTGGATACGCAGTATTTT.

In nucleotides, the CDR3 is TGTGCCAGCAGTTATGCTAGCGAGAGAGAGACCCAGTACTTC. Translating it yields CASSYASERETQYF. The rearrangement uses TRBV6-5 and TRBJ2-5; maybe TRBD2 (6 bases). Trimming pared 3 bases from V and 4 bases from J, leaving 12 bases between. From germline, CDR1 is MNHEY and CDR2 SVGAGI. The CDR3 length is 14 residues.

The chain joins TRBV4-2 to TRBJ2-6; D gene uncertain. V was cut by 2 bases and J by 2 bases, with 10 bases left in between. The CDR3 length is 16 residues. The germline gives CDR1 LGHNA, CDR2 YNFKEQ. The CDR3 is CASSQQLGAGANVLTF. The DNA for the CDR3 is TGTGCCAGCAGCCAACAGCTGGGCGCTGGGGCCAACGTCCTGACTTTC.

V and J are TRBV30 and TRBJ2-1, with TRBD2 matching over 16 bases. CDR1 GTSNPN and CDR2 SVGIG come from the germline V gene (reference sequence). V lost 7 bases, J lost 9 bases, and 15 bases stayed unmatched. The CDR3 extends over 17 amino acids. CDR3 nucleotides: TGTGCCTTAACGGGACTAGCGGGAGGGGCCCCATCCAGTGAGCAGTTCTTC. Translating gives CALTGLAGGAPSSEQFF.

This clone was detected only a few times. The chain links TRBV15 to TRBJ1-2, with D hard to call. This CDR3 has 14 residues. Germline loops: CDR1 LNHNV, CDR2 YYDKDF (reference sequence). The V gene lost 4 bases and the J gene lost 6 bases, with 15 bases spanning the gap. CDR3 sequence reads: CATSTSVGRNGYTF. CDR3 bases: TGTGCCACCAGCACCTCAGTTGGCAGGAATGGCTACACCTTC.

The CDR3 sequence: CSVEGKPSGRARSLDTEAFF. The CDR3 DNA is TGCAGCGTTGAAGGAAAACCTTCAGGCAGGGCACGTTCACTCGACACTGAAGCTTTCTTT. The rearrangement uses TRBV29-1 and TRBJ1-1; TRBD1 might be the D (5 bases). CDR1 and CDR2 from the germline V gene are SQVTM and ANQGSEA. The CDR3 length is 20 residues. V gave up 1 base and J gave up 3 bases, with 30 bases separating them.

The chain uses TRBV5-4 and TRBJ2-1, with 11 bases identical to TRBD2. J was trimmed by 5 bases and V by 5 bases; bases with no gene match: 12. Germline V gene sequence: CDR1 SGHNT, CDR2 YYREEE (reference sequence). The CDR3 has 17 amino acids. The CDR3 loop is CASRWGLAARADNEQFF. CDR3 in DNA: TGTGCCAGCAGGTGGGGACTAGCGGCTCGAGCGGACAATGAGCAGTTCTTC.

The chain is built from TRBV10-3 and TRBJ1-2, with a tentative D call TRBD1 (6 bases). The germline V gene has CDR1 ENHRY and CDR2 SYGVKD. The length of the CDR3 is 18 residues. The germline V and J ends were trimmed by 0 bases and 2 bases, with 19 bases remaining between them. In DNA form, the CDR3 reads TGTGCCATCAGTGAGTCACTCGGAAGGGGGGAGGTGAACTATGGCTACACCTTC. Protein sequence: CAISESLGRGEVNYGYTF.

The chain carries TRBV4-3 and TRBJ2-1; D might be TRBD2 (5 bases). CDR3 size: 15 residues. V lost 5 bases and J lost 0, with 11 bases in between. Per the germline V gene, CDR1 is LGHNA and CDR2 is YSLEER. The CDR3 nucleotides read TGCGCCAGCAGCTACTCGAGCGGCTCCTACAATGAGCAGTTCTTC. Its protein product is CASSYSSGSYNEQFF.

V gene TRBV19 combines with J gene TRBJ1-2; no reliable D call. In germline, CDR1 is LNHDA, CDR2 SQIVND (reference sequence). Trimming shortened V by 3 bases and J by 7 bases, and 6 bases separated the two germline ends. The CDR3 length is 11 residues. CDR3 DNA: TGTGCCAGTAGTATCGGATTTGGCTACACCTTC. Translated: CASSIGFGYTF. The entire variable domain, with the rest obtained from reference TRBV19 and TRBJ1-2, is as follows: DGGITQSPKYLFRKEGQNVTLSCEQNLNHDAMYWYRQDPGQGLRLIYYSQIVNDFQKGDIAEGYSVSREKKESFPLTVTSAQKNPTAFYLCASSIGFGYTFGSGTRLTVV.

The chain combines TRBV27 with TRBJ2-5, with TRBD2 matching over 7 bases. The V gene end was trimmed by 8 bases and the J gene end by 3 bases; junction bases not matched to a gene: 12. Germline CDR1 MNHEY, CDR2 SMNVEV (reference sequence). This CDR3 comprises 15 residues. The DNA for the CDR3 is TGTGCCAGCTCCCCGGGGGGAGGTTGGAAAGAGACCCAGTACTTC. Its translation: CASSPGGGWKETQYF.

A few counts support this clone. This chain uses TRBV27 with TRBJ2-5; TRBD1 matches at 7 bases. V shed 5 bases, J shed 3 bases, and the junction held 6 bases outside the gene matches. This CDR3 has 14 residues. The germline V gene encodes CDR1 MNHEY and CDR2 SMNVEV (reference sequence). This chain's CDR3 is CASSMQGDEETQYF. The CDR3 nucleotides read TGTGCCAGCAGTATGCAGGGGGATGAAGAGACCCAGTACTTC.

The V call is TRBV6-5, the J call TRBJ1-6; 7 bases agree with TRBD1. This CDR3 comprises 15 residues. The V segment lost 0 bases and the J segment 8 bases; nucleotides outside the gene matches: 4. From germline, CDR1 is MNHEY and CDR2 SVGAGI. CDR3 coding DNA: TGTGCCAGCAGTTACTCAGTAACAGGGGATTCACCCCTCCACTTT. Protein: CASSYSVTGDSPLHF.

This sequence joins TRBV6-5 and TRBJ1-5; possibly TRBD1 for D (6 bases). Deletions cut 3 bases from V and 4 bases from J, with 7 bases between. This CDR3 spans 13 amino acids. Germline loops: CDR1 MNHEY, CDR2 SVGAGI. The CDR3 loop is CASSYGQNQPQHF. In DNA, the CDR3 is TGTGCCAGCAGTTATGGACAGAATCAGCCCCAGCATTTT.

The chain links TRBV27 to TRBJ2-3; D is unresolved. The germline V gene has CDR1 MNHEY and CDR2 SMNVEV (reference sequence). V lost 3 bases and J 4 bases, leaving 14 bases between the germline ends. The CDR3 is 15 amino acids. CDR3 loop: CASSFGRTGADTQYF. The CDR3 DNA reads TGTGCCAGCAGTTTCGGCAGGACCGGTGCAGATACGCAGTATTTT.

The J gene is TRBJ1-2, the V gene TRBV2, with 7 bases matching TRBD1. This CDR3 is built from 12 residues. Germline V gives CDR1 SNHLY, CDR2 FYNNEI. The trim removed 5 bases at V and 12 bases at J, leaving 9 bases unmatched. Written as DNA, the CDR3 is TGTGCCAGCAGTCCGGGACAGCCGTCTCACACCTTC. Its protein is CASSPGQPSHTF.